There are a few counts of the clone carrying this T cell receptor (beta chain). Antigen: not known. The sample originates from a study of identical twins. General study results and limits: Conclusions relied on cross-sectional statistical analysis, not following the same donors. Among beta out-of-frame sequences, excess sharing between twins appeared weaker.

cDNA molecules carried unique molecular identifiers, and template switching added a universal primer site. TCRdb re-called the 5' RACE reads through MiXCR, storing one row per CDR3 protein. The sample records around 1.7 million distinct CDR3 sequences, around a third being singletons. V lost 1 base and J lost 7, with 13 bases in between. CDR3 length equals 15 residues. Per the germline V gene, CDR1 is MGHRA and CDR2 is YSYEKL. This TCR was recovered from a newborn girl in good health. The chain combines TRBV4-1 with TRBJ1-4; tentative D call: TRBD1 (5 bases). The source material was cord blood. The CDR3 reads CASSQGVGLREKLFF. The CDR3 region has the DNA TGCGCCAGCAGCCAAGGCGTGGGGCTTCGTGAAAAACTGTTTTTT.